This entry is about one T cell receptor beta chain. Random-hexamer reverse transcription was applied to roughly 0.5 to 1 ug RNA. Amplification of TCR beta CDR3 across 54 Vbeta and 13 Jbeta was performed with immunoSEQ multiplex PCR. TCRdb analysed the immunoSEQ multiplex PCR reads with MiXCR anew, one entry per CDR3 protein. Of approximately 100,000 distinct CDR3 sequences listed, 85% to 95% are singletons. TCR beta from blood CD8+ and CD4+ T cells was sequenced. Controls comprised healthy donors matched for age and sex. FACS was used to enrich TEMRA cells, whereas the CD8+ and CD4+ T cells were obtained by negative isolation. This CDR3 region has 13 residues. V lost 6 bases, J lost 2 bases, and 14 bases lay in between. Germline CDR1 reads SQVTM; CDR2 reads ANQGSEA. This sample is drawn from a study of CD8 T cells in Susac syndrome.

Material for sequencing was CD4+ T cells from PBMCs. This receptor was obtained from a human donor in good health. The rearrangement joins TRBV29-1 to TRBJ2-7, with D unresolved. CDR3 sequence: CSVESEVTYEQYF. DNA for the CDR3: TGCAGCGTAGAAAGTGAGGTAACCTACGAGCAGTACTTC.